The clone carrying this T cell receptor delta chain was observed a handful of times. Translating this DNA gives a protein that differs at residues 3 and 6 from the TCRdb one, which belongs to a much larger clone; a read error is likely, and the protein shown is this translation. This CDR3 region has 17 residues. The germline V gene encodes CDR1 GEAIGNYY and CDR2 EKD. The data are from a study of gamma-delta T cells after stem cell transplantation. TCRdb re-called clones from the RT-PCR reads using CATT. The table lists about 15,000 delta-chain clones, about 8.5% of them singletons. Sequencing was carried out using gamma-delta T cells. The receptor was derived from a human donor. It is not recorded whose cells these are; they may come from a transplant donor. The V gene is TRDV2, the J gene TRDJ1; weak D call: TRDD3 (6 bases). The CDR3 DNA reads as TGTGCCTATGACACCCGCGCTGGGGCCACCTACACCGATAAACTCATCTTT. Protein: CAYDTRAGATYTDKLIF.